The 8 T cell receptor beta chains listed next were all sequenced from one sample in a study of immune evolution from preneoplasia to lung adenocarcinoma. The data were produced by immunoSEQ multiplex PCR, yet TCRdb's version contains in-frame clones alone and is incomplete. This sample yields tens of thousands of clones, of which around 79% are seen a single time; about 4.7% belongs to the top ten. The specimen sequenced was FFPE invasive lung adenocarcinoma tissue. The source is a person between 55 and 69 years old with lung adenocarcinoma.

The chain uses TRBV18 and TRBJ2-1, with no clear D. The CDR3 length is 16 residues. V lost 6 bases and J 8 bases, leaving 23 bases between the germline ends. Looked up from germline, CDR1 is KGHSH and CDR2 is LQKENI. The CDR3 loop is CASSNVGIRPVDEQFF. The CDR3 nucleotides read TGTGCCAGCTCCAACGTTGGGATTCGCCCTGTCGATGAGCAGTTCTTC.

This clone was seen a single time. V usage is TRBV6-6 and J usage is TRBJ1-4; D is unresolved. This CDR3 has 13 amino acids. Deletions cut 6 bases from V and 8 bases from J, with 13 bases between. Germline V lookup: CDR1 MNHNY, CDR2 SVGAGI (reference sequence). The CDR3 region is CASSWAKQEKLFF. As DNA, the CDR3 is TGTGCCAGCAGCTGGGCCAAACAGGAAAAACTGTTTTTT.

The rearrangement joins TRBV4-1 to TRBJ2-3, with 13 bases lining up with TRBD2. Germline-derived CDR1 and CDR2 are MGHRA and YSYEKL. J was trimmed by 6 bases and V by 1 base; bases with no gene match: 4. The CDR3 contains 16 residues. DNA of the CDR3: TGCGCCAGCAGCCAAGGGACTAGCGGGAGATGGGATACGCAGTATTTT. Translated, it gives CASSQGTSGRWDTQYF.

The chain employs TRBV9 and TRBJ1-4; unclear D gene. Germline V gives CDR1 SGDLS, CDR2 YYNGEE. CDR3 length: 14 amino acids. Trimming shortened V by 0 bases and J by 8 bases, and 11 bases separated the two germline ends. The CDR3 sequence is CASSVDPYGEKLFF. CDR3 sequence (DNA): TGTGCCAGCAGCGTAGACCCGTATGGGGAAAAACTGTTTTTT.

The chain recombines TRBV30 with TRBJ2-3; TRBD2 matches at 7 bases. The CDR3 spans 13 residues. Looked up from germline, CDR1 is GTSNPN and CDR2 is SVGIG (reference sequence). V lost 5 bases to trimming and J lost 0 bases; unmatched junction nucleotides: 2. For the CDR3, the DNA is TGTGCCTGGGGTAGCGGGAGCACAGATACGCAGTATTTT. Translation gives CAWGSGSTDTQYF.

Only a few counts were recorded for this clone. V gene TRBV11-2 combines with J gene TRBJ2-7, with TRBD1 as a possible D gene (6 bases). V gave up 4 bases and J gave up 2 bases, with 9 bases separating them. The germline V gene encodes CDR1 SGHAT and CDR2 FQNNGV. The CDR3 covers 13 residues. CDR3: CASSSGQPYEQYF. In nucleotides, the CDR3 is TGTGCCAGCAGCTCAGGACAGCCCTACGAGCAGTACTTC.

CDR3 loop: CASSPRTGEKDEQYF. In DNA form, the CDR3 reads TGTGCCAGCAGCCCAAGGACAGGGGAGAAAGACGAGCAGTACTTC. V usage is TRBV7-2 and J usage is TRBJ2-7; 9 nucleotides agree with TRBD1. The CDR3 contains 15 residues. The germline V gene has CDR1 SGHTA and CDR2 FQGNSA. The ends lost 5 bases at V and 5 bases at J; junction bases unmatched: 10.

The chain uses TRBV2 and TRBJ2-1; 9 bases map to TRBD2. Germline CDR1 and CDR2: SNHLY and FYNNEI. The CDR3 has 15 amino acids. The V gene end was trimmed by 5 bases and the J gene end by 5 bases; junction bases not matched to a gene: 7. In DNA form, the CDR3 reads TGTGCCAGCAGTAGGCGGGAGGGCGCTAACAATGAGCAGTTCTTC. It codes for CASSRREGANNEQFF.